The 14 T cell receptor beta chains given below trace back to one sample, sequenced in a study of technical replicates of blood from a few donors. Generated by immunoSEQ multiplex PCR, the TCRdb table keeps only in-frame clones and is missing some. Of 75,000 to 100,000 clones listed, nearly 97% are singletons. Material for sequencing was T cells isolated from PBMCs. These receptors were obtained from a human donor in good health.

The V and J genes are TRBV19 and TRBJ2-7, with 9 bases matching TRBD1. V was pared by 3 bases and J by 2 bases, with 5 bases of the junction left unmatched. This CDR3 has 15 amino acids. CDR1 and CDR2 from the germline V gene are LNHDA and SQIVND (reference sequence). CDR3 residues: CASSMGQGRTYEQYF. In nucleotides, the CDR3 is TGTGCCAGTAGTATGGGACAGGGCAGGACCTACGAGCAGTACTTC.

This clone was seen a single time. This chain connects TRBV7-2 to TRBJ2-2, with D unresolved. The CDR3 covers 12 residues. Between the trimmed V and J ends, which lost 5 bases and 1 base, there was a span of 2 bases. Germline V gene data show CDR1 as SGHTA and CDR2 as FQGNSA. CDR3 DNA: TGTGCCAGCAGCCTGAACACCGGGGAGCTGTTTTTT. Protein product: CASSLNTGELFF.

V is TRBV7-6 and J is TRBJ2-3; no clear D gene. The CDR3 spans 13 residues. V shed 5 bases and J shed 2 bases, with 8 bases lying between them. Germline CDR1 SGHVS, CDR2 FNYEAQ. In nucleotides, the CDR3 is TGTGCCAGCAGCACCCAGAACACAGATACGCAGTATTTT. It specifies CASSTQNTDTQYF.

V gene TRBV6-4 combines with J gene TRBJ2-7; the match to TRBD2 covers 10 bases. The J segment lost 4 bases and the V segment lost 3 bases, leaving 6 bases of the junction unmatched. The CDR3 has 15 amino acids. Germline V gene lookup returns CDR1 MRHNA and CDR2 SNTAGT. The CDR3 here is CASSESETSGYEQYF. In DNA, the CDR3 is TGTGCCAGCAGTGAATCGGAGACTAGCGGGTACGAGCAGTACTTC.

The chain uses TRBV4-1 and TRBJ2-7, with D maybe TRBD1 (5 bases). CDR3 length equals 14 residues. The V end lost 2 bases, the J end lost 0 bases, and 8 bases lay between the germline ends. Germline CDR1 is MGHRA and CDR2 is YSYEKL. The CDR3, as DNA: TGCGCCAGCAGCCAAAATCAGGGCTCCTACGAGCAGTACTTC. It yields the protein CASSQNQGSYEQYF.

The rearrangement uses TRBV6-1 and TRBJ2-1; maybe TRBD1 (5 bases). The CDR3 consists of 13 residues. V was shortened by 3 bases and J by 12 bases, with 15 bases between the two germline ends. Germline CDR1 and CDR2: MNHNS and SASEGT. CDR3 nucleotides: TGTGCCAGCAGTGATGCTTTGCTAGGGGTGCAGTTCTTC. Translation gives CASSDALLGVQFF.

The chain recombines TRBV4-1 with TRBJ2-5; TRBD2 agrees at 8 bases. V was pared by 6 bases and J by 2 bases, with 8 bases of the junction left unmatched. The CDR3 totals 15 residues. Germline assignment: CDR1 MGHRA and CDR2 YSYEKL. CDR3 coding DNA: TGCGCCAGCAGTATCTCTCCGGGGGGGCAAGAGACCCAGTACTTC. Translation: CASSISPGGQETQYF.

In the case of this clone: One end of the junction does not line up with germline, which may come from a read error. The chain has TRBV27 and TRBJ2-5, with D tentatively TRBD1 (5 bases). Germline V gene data show CDR1 as MNHEY and CDR2 as SMNVEV (reference sequence). This CDR3 has 13 amino acids. The CDR3 sequence: CASSVSNRETQYF. CDR3 sequence (DNA): TGTGCCAGCAGTGTATCGAACAGGGAGACCCAGTACTTC.

V and J are TRBV7-9 and TRBJ2-5, with D perhaps matching TRBD2 (6 bases). Germline CDR1 is SEHNR and CDR2 is FQNEAQ (reference sequence). V was pared by 2 bases and J by 7 bases, with 11 bases between. CDR3 length: 13 residues. Here the CDR3 reads CASSLSEGRTQYF. CDR3 DNA: TGTGCCAGCAGCTTATCGGAGGGGCGGACCCAGTACTTC.

CDR3 sequence: CASSTDRETQYF. CDR3 DNA sequence: TGCGCCAGCAGCACGGACAGGGAGACCCAGTACTTC. J is TRBJ2-5 and V is TRBV5-1; 7 bases are a match to TRBD1. Trimming cost V 4 bases and J 5 bases; bases outside gene matches: 2. Per the germline V gene, CDR1 is SGHRS and CDR2 is YFSETQ. This CDR3 is built from 12 residues.

This rearrangement joins TRBV21-1 to TRBJ2-5; TRBD2 is the table's D call and was not checked against the DNA. TRBV21-1 counts as a pseudogene. This CDR3 has 15 residues. The CDR3 DNA sequence: TGTGCCAGCAGCGAATGGACTAGAGGAGCAGAGACCCAGTACTTC. Translated, it gives CASSEWTRGAETQYF.

The genes are TRBV11-2 and TRBJ1-1, with 7 bases fitting TRBD1. CDR1 and CDR2 (germline): SGHAT, FQNNGV. The trim removed 5 bases at V and 5 bases at J, leaving 11 bases unmatched. The CDR3 consists of 15 residues. The CDR3 sequence: CASSPDPTGRTEAFF. DNA of the CDR3: TGTGCCAGCAGCCCAGACCCGACAGGGAGGACTGAAGCTTTCTTT.

This chain uses TRBV5-1 with TRBJ2-3; TRBD1 matches at 7 bases. Trimming cost V 4 bases and J 2 bases; bases outside gene matches: 4. Germline values: CDR1 SGHRS, CDR2 YFSETQ. This CDR3 has 14 amino acids. The CDR3 protein is CASSRTGPTDTQYF. Here the CDR3 DNA reads TGCGCCAGCAGCAGGACAGGCCCCACAGATACGCAGTATTTT.

The gene calls are TRBV27 and TRBJ1-1; a possible D gene is TRBD1 (5 bases). The V gene's germline CDR1 is MNHEY and CDR2 SMNVEV (reference sequence). The CDR3 is made up of 12 amino acids. V lost 6 bases and J lost 8, with 13 bases in between. The DNA for the CDR3 is TGTGCCAGCAGCACTCAAGGGGCGGAAGCTTTCTTT. Translated, it gives CASSTQGAEAFF.